This TCR beta chain was obtained from a study of blood T cell repertoires in COVID-19. For the study at large: The samples span acute and convalescent COVID-19 from the United States, Italy and Spain. Nucleic acid was either cDNA or gDNA, and it came from T cells, B-cell-depleted T cells, or PBMCs.

Seattle patient enrollment occurred during active infection, with longitudinal follow-up thereafter. The length of the CDR3 is 14 residues. The germline V gene has CDR1 MGHRA and CDR2 YSYEKL. V lost 1 base and J 7 bases, leaving 11 bases between the germline ends. Authors' methods: Amplification with reference gene primers provided the estimates of nucleated cell counts. Profiled with immunoSEQ multiplex PCR; TCRdb holds only in-frame clones, not every one. That table supplies the V and J calls and clone size; D and trimming were determined from the DNA. The data show 250,000 to 300,000 clones, roughly nine tenths seen once.

The sample comprised peripheral blood. The TCR comes from a woman aged 25 to 45 with COVID-19, enrolled during active disease. V is TRBV4-1 and J is TRBJ1-5, with D perhaps TRBD1 (5 bases). The CDR3 DNA sequence: TGCGCCAGCAGCCAAGGTGAGGGGAGGCAGCCCCAGCATTTT. Amino acid sequence: CASSQGEGRQPQHF.